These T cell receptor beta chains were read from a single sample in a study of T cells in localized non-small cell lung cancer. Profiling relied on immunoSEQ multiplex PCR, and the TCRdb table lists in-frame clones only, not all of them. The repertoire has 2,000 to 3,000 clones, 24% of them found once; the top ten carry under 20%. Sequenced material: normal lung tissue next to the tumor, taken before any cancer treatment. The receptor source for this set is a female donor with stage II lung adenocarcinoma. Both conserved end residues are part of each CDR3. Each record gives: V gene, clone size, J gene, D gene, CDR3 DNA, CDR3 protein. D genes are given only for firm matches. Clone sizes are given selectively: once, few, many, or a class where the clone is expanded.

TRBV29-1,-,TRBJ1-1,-,TGCAGCGTTGATGGGGACCTGAACACTGAAGCTTTCTTT,CSVDGDLNTEAFF
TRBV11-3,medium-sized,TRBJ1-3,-,TGTGCCAGCAGCTTAGATCTCCCGGGAACCTCTGGAAACACCATATATTTT,CASSLDLPGTSGNTIYF
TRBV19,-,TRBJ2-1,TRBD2,TGTGCCAGTAGGCCTGTTAGCGGGGGGGCCGGTGAGCAGTTCTTC,CASRPVSGGAGEQFF
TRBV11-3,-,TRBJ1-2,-,TGTGCCAGCAGCTTGGCCTATAGGGGAGCTAACTATGGCTACACCTTC,CASSLAYRGANYGYTF
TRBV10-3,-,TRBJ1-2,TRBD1,TGTGCCATCAGTGAGTCACGACAGGGGGCCGATGGCTACACCTTC,CAISESRQGADGYTF
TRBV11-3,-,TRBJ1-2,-,TGTGCCAGCAGCTCCCCCGCTTCCCGCTATGGCTACACCTTC,CASSSPASRYGYTF
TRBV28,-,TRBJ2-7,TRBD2,TGTGCCAGCAGTCCCTATGGAGCGGGGGGGCTGTACGAGCAGTACTTC,CASSPYGAGGLYEQYF
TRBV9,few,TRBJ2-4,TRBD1,TGTGCCAGCAGTGAAGGGGGCTCAAAAAACATTCAGTACTTC,CASSEGGSKNIQYF
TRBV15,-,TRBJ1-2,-,TGTGCCACCAGCAGAGGGGTCGTCGGCAGAGGGGGCTACACCTTC,CATSRGVVGRGGYTF
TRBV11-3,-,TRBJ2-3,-,TGTGCCAGCAGGTCCGGGACAAGGGTCACAGATACGCAGTATTTT,CASRSGTRVTDTQYF
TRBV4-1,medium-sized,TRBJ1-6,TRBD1,TGCGCCAGCAGCAACCGGGACAGGGGTTCACCCCTCCACTTT,CASSNRDRGSPLHF
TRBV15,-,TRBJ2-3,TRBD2,TGTGCCACCAGCGCTAGCGGGACTAGCACAGATACGCAGTATTTT,CATSASGTSTDTQYF
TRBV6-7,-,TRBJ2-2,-,TGTGCCAGCAGTGAAGCCGCAGACACCGGGGAGCTGTTTTTT,CASSEAADTGELFF
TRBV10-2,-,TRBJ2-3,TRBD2,TGCGCCAGCAGTGAGGTTCGCGGGGGACTAAGAAGTACAGATACGCAGTATTTT,CASSEVRGGLRSTDTQYF
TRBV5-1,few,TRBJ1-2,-,TGCGCCAGCAGCTTTAATCAGGGGAGCTATGGCTACACCTTC,CASSFNQGSYGYTF
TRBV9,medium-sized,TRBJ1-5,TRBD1,TGTGCCAGCAGTGAACAGGGGGCGCGTCAGCCCCAGCATTTT,CASSEQGARQPQHF
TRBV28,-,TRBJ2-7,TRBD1,TGTGCCAGCAGTCTGGGACAGACCTACGAGCAGTACTTC,CASSLGQTYEQYF
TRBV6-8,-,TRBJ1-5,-,TGTGCCAGCAGTGTGGGCAGGGGAAATCAGCCCCAGCATTTT,CASSVGRGNQPQHF
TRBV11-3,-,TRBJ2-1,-,TGTGCCAGCAGACGGACTACTCCCACCTACAATGAGCAGTTCTTC,CASRRTTPTYNEQFF
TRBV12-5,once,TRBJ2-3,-,TGTGCTAGTGGGGATAGGGCGGGGCCCACAGATACGCAGTATTTT,CASGDRAGPTDTQYF
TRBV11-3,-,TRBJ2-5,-,TGTGCCAGCAGCTTGGGTGGGGGGCGAGAGACCCAGTACTTC,CASSLGGGRETQYF
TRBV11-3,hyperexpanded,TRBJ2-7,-,TGTGCCAGCAGTCTCTCGGGAGGGGGCGTGTACGAGCAGTACTTC,CASSLSGGGVYEQYF
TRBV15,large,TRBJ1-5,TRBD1,TGTGCCACCAGCAGAGGGAGGGACAGGAGCGATCAGCCCCAGCATTTT,CATSRGRDRSDQPQHF
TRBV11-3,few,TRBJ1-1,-,TGTGCCAGCATACGGACACTACTGAACACTGAAGCTTTCTTT,CASIRTLLNTEAFF
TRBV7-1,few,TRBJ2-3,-,TGTGCCAGCAGCTTAGGATCACAGGCTAGCACAGATACGCAGTATTTT,CASSLGSQASTDTQYF
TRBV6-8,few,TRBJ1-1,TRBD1,TGTGCCAGCAGGACAGGGGTCATGAACACTGAAGCTTTCTTT,CASRTGVMNTEAFF
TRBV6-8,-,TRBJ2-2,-,TGTGCCATCAGTGCTTCGGCGGAAACCGGGGAGCTGTTTTTT,CAISASAETGELFF
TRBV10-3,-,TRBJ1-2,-,TGTGCCATCAGTGAGTCGACTCTAGGGGCCCTACAGGGCGGCTACACCTTC,CAISESTLGALQGGYTF
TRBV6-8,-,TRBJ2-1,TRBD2,TGTGCCAGCATTAACCGGAGCGGGGGGCGGAACAATGAGCAGTTCTTC,CASINRSGGRNNEQFF
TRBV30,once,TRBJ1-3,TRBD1,TGTGCCTACACCACGGCCGGGACAGGGGTTGGAAACACCATATATTTT,CAYTTAGTGVGNTIYF
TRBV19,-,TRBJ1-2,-,TGTGCCAGTAGTATAGATCTCGGCAGCCTCTATGGCTACACCTTC,CASSIDLGSLYGYTF
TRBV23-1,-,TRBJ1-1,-,TGCGCCAGCAGCTTGTACGGGACTGCTGAAGCTTTCTTT,CASSLYGTAEAFF
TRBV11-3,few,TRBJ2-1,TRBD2,TGTGCCAGCAGCTTAGTTAGCGGGGCGTACAATGAGCAGTTCTTC,CASSLVSGAYNEQFF
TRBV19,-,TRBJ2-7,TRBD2,TGTGCCAGTAGCGCCGGGACTTCAAGAGAGACTAGCGGGTACTACGAGCAGTACTTC,CASSAGTSRETSGYYEQYF
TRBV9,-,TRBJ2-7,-,TGTGCCAGCAGTTCGGGACTTACCTCCTACGAGCAGTACTTC,CASSSGLTSYEQYF
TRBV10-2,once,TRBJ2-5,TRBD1,TGCGCCAGCAGTGAGTCCGGGACAGGGGGCCGAGAGACCCAGTACTTC,CASSESGTGGRETQYF
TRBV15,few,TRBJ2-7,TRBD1,TGTGCCACCAGCAGATCCGGGACAGGGGCCTACGAGCAGTACTTC,CATSRSGTGAYEQYF
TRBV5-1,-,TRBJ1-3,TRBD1,TGCGCCAGCAGCTTGGAAGGACAGGGGGCTGAGAACACCATATATTTT,CASSLEGQGAENTIYF
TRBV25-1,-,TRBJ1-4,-,TGTGCCAGCAGTTTCCGGGGCGCCGTTAGTGAAAAACTGTTTTTT,CASSFRGAVSEKLFF
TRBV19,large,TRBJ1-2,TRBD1,TGTGCCAGTACCGACGCCGGACAGGGCTATGGCTACACCTTC,CASTDAGQGYGYTF
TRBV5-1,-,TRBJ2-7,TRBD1,TGCGCCAGCAGCTATACCGGGACAGGGCAGAGCGAGCAGTACTTC,CASSYTGTGQSEQYF
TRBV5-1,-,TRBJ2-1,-,TGCGCCAGCAGCCCCGAGGGTCACGGCTCCTACAATGAGCAGTTCTTC,CASSPEGHGSYNEQFF
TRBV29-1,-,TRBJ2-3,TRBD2,TGCAGCGCCCTTAGCGGGGGGGCAGATACGCAGTATTTT,CSALSGGADTQYF
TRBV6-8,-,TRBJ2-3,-,TGTGCCAGCAGCGTACCGGGCGTCTGGGATACGCAGTATTTT,CASSVPGVWDTQYF
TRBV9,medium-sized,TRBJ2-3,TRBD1,TGTGCCAGCAGCTCTAGGGACAGGGGGACCCCATATACGCAGTATTTT,CASSSRDRGTPYTQYF
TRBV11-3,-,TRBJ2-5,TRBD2,TGTGCCAGCAGCGTAGTACTAGCGGCCCAAGAGACCCAGTACTTC,CASSVVLAAQETQYF
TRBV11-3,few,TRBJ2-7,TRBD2,TGTGCCAGCAGCTCTAGCGGGGGTTACTACGAGCAGTACTTC,CASSSSGGYYEQYF
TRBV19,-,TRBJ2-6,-,TGTGCCAGTACCATAGGGGGTTATGGGGCCAACGTCCTGACTTTC,CASTIGGYGANVLTF
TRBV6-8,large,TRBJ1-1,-,TGTGCCAGCAGTCCTCCTCCGAGGAGAGGGATCAACACTGAAGCTTTCTTT,CASSPPPRRGINTEAFF
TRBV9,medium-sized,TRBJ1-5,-,TGTGCCAGCAGTGAACTGGGAGGCAATCAGCCCCAGCATTTT,CASSELGGNQPQHF